These 25 T cell receptor beta chains came from one sample sequenced in a study of preoperative IRX-2 immunotherapy in early breast cancer. The data were produced by immunoSEQ multiplex PCR, yet TCRdb's version contains in-frame clones alone and is incomplete. The sample has roughly 43,000 clones, approximately 94% seen once. The sample's treatment: preoperative locoregional IRX-2 cytokine immunotherapy. The sample consisted of tumor tissue, taken after IRX-2 immunotherapy. Receptors were obtained from a human donor with breast cancer.

The gene calls are TRBV4-1 and TRBJ2-7; D remains ambiguous. From germline, CDR1 is MGHRA and CDR2 YSYEKL. The CDR3 runs 15 residues. The V gene lost 0 bases and the J gene lost 7 bases, with 16 bases spanning the gap. As DNA, the CDR3 is TGCGCCAGCAGCCAAGAGAGGACCTTGGGAATAGAGCAGTACTTC. As protein: CASSQERTLGIEQYF.

CDR3 coding DNA: TGTGCCAGCAGCACCCGGGGACGGGAGACCCAGTACTTC. Encoded protein: CASSTRGRETQYF. The rearrangement joins TRBV5-6 to TRBJ2-5; tentatively, D is TRBD1 or TRBD2 (5 bases each). Germline values: CDR1 SGHDT, CDR2 YYEEEE. The V end was cut by 4 bases, the J end by 5 bases, with 12 bases between. This CDR3 comprises 13 residues.

The chain couples TRBV5-6 to TRBJ1-2, with D unresolved. The V end was cut by 4 bases, the J end by 8 bases, with 15 bases between. CDR3 length: 13 residues. The germline gives CDR1 SGHDT, CDR2 YYEEEE. The CDR3 DNA is TGTGCCAGCAGCCCCCGGTGGGAGCGGGGCTACACCTTC. Protein product: CASSPRWERGYTF.

In DNA form, the CDR3 reads TGTGCCAGCAGCGTCCGCGGGGAGGCCTACGAGCAGTACTTC. The encoded protein is CASSVRGEAYEQYF. This chain connects TRBV13 to TRBJ2-7; a weak D match, TRBD2 (6 bases). Trimming stripped 5 bases from V and 2 bases from J, with 13 bases between. This CDR3 is 14 amino acids long. CDR1 and CDR2 (germline): PRHDT, FYEKMQ (reference sequence).

This chain connects TRBV7-2 to TRBJ2-1, with D hard to call. Trimming took off 3 bases at V and 7 bases at J, with 10 bases between the two ends. CDR1 and CDR2 from the germline V gene are SGHTA and FQGNSA. This CDR3 spans 13 amino acids. The DNA of the CDR3 is TGTGCCAGCAGCTTCGGACCCTTAAATGAGCAGTTCTTC. As protein: CASSFGPLNEQFF.

V and J are TRBV6-5 and TRBJ1-1; the D is unclear. Germline values: CDR1 MNHEY, CDR2 SVGAGI. The CDR3 is 13 amino acids. The V gene lost 0 bases and the J gene lost 8 bases, with 10 bases spanning the gap. The CDR3 region is CASSYSISREAFF. CDR3 bases: TGTGCCAGCAGTTACTCGATATCGCGGGAAGCTTTCTTT.

The chain recombines TRBV14 with TRBJ2-7; 7 bases map to TRBD2. The CDR3 has 16 amino acids. Germline V gene data show CDR1 as SGHDN and CDR2 as FVKESK. J lost 3 bases, V lost 6 bases, and 14 bases had no gene match. CDR3 region: CASSLSAWGGHYEQYF. DNA for the CDR3: TGTGCCAGCAGTCTATCCGCGTGGGGGGGTCACTACGAGCAGTACTTC.

The rearrangement links TRBV6-5 to TRBJ2-4; D may be TRBD2 (6 bases). V was pared by 0 bases and J by 3 bases, with 12 bases between. Germline-derived CDR1 and CDR2 are MNHEY and SVGAGI. CDR3 length: 16 residues. CDR3 nucleotide sequence: TGTGCCAGCAGTTACTCCCGGGAGCTGAGCAAAAACATTCAGTACTTC. Its translation: CASSYSRELSKNIQYF.

The chain couples TRBV18 to TRBJ2-7; D is uncertain. The CDR3 covers 12 residues. Germline-derived CDR1 and CDR2 are KGHSH and LQKENI. With 5 bases removed from V and 4 bases from J, the gap between germline ends came to 9 bases. This CDR3 is CASSRDGYEQYF. CDR3 nucleotide sequence: TGTGCCAGCTCAAGAGACGGGTACGAGCAGTACTTC.

The CDR3 DNA sequence: TGTGCCAGCAGTAACCAACAACGGGGGGCCTATGGCTACACCTTC. As protein: CASSNQQRGAYGYTF. This rearrangement joins TRBV27 to TRBJ1-2; maybe TRBD1 (6 bases). The germline gives CDR1 MNHEY, CDR2 SMNVEV (reference sequence). The CDR3 extends over 15 amino acids. The V end lost 5 bases, the J end lost 4 bases, and 17 bases lay between the germline ends.

V is TRBV30 and J is TRBJ1-6; D is ambiguous. Deletions cut 4 bases from V and 0 bases from J, with 4 bases between. Per germline, CDR1 GTSNPN and CDR2 SVGIG (reference sequence). The CDR3 runs to 13 residues. This CDR3 is CAWMDSYNSPLHF. The CDR3 region has the DNA TGTGCCTGGATGGACTCCTATAATTCACCCCTCCACTTT.

This sequence joins TRBV6-1 and TRBJ1-4; no reliable D call. V shed 4 bases and J shed 0 bases, with 6 bases lying between them. The CDR3 is 14 residues long. Germline CDR1 reads MNHNS; CDR2 reads SASEGT. The DNA for the CDR3 is TGTGCCAGCAGTGTTTTTGCAACTAATGAAAAACTGTTTTTT. This translates into CASSVFATNEKLFF.

The gene calls are TRBV7-9 and TRBJ1-5; weak D call: TRBD1 (5 bases). V was pared by 5 bases and J by 0 bases, with 17 bases between. This CDR3 has 17 residues. The germline V gene encodes CDR1 SEHNR and CDR2 FQNEAQ (reference sequence). The CDR3 nucleotides read TGTGCCAGCAGCCACGACAGACAGCCATATAGCAATCAGCCCCAGCATTTT. Amino acids: CASSHDRQPYSNQPQHF.

As concerns this clone: The junction does not match germline at one end; this may be a read error. DNA for the CDR3: TGCGCCAGCAGCCAAGTTGGGGGTTGGGACTGGTACTGG. Amino acids: CASSQVGGWDWYW. The chain uses TRBV4-1 and TRBJ1-1, with TRBD1 as a possible D gene (5 bases). There are 13 residues in the CDR3. Looked up from germline, CDR1 is MGHRA and CDR2 is YSYEKL.

This rearrangement joins TRBV9 to TRBJ2-1; 9 bases line up with TRBD2. Losses at the gene ends were 0 bases for V and 4 bases for J; bases not matched to a gene: 5. CDR1 and CDR2 (germline): SGDLS, YYNGEE. The CDR3 has 16 amino acids. The CDR3 spells CASSVGAGGRYNEQFF. The DNA of the CDR3 is TGTGCCAGCAGCGTAGGAGCGGGGGGCCGATACAATGAGCAGTTCTTC.

This sequence joins TRBV5-4 and TRBJ2-5; 9 bases fit TRBD2. The CDR3 spans 15 residues. J was trimmed by 2 bases and V by 4 bases; bases with no gene match: 6. Looked up from germline, CDR1 is SGHNT and CDR2 is YYREEE (reference sequence). CDR3 DNA sequence: TGTGCCAGCAGCGAGACTAGCGGAAAGCAAGAGACCCAGTACTTC. The encoded protein is CASSETSGKQETQYF.

This chain links TRBV9 with TRBJ2-3; D is perhaps TRBD1 (6 bases). The germline V gene has CDR1 SGDLS and CDR2 YYNGEE. V was pared by 4 bases and J by 6 bases, with 18 bases between. This CDR3 is built from 15 residues. CDR3 in amino acids: CASSPTGKSADTQYF. CDR3 nucleotide sequence: TGTGCCAGCAGCCCAACAGGGAAGTCCGCGGATACGCAGTATTTT. The whole variable domain, filled in from reference TRBV9 and TRBJ2-3, reads DSGVTQTPKHLITATGQRVTLRCSPRSGDLSVYWYQQSLDQGLQFLIQYYNGEERAKGNILERFSAQQFPDLHSELNLSSLELGDSALYFCASSPTGKSADTQYFGPGTRLTVL.

V usage is TRBV6-5 and J usage is TRBJ2-1; D remains ambiguous. CDR1 MNHEY and CDR2 SVGAGI come from the germline V gene. V was cut by 5 bases and J by 2 bases, with 7 bases left in between. The CDR3 contains 13 residues. CDR3 amino acids: CASSPGTYNEQFF. CDR3 nucleotides: TGTGCCAGCAGTCCTGGGACCTACAATGAGCAGTTCTTC.

This chain links TRBV19 with TRBJ2-7, with 8 bases aligning to TRBD1. The germline V gene has CDR1 LNHDA and CDR2 SQIVND (reference sequence). With 8 bases clipped from V and 2 bases from J, the junction kept 5 bases outside the gene matches. There are 13 residues in the CDR3. The chain's CDR3 is CASGEQGAYEQYF. CDR3 DNA: TGTGCCAGTGGAGAACAGGGGGCCTACGAGCAGTACTTC.

V is TRBV27 and J is TRBJ2-4, with unresolved D. The CDR3 is 15 amino acids. Trimming took off 6 bases at V and 3 bases at J, with 15 bases between the two ends. Germline V gene sequence: CDR1 MNHEY, CDR2 SMNVEV (reference sequence). The CDR3 DNA is TGTGCCAGCAGCCCCAGAGGTATGAGCAAAAACATTCAGTACTTC. It codes for CASSPRGMSKNIQYF.

This chain joins TRBV11-2 and TRBJ1-1; D is possibly TRBD1 (5 bases). CDR1 is SGHAT, CDR2 FQNNGV, per germline. V was trimmed by 3 bases and J by 1 base, leaving 9 bases between them. CDR3 size: 14 residues. The CDR3 DNA reads as TGTGCCAGCAGCTTTGGAGGGGCGAACACTGAAGCTTTCTTT. Amino acid sequence: CASSFGGANTEAFF. Complete variable domain (other parts from reference TRBV11-2 and TRBJ1-1): EAGVAQSPRYKIIEKRQSVAFWCNPISGHATLYWYQQILGQGPKLLIQFQNNGVVDDSQLPKDRFSAERLKGVDSTLKIQPAKLEDSAVYLCASSFGGANTEAFFGQGTRLTVV.

The chain links TRBV11-3 to TRBJ2-2, with 8 bases matching TRBD1. The germline CDR1 and CDR2 sequences are SGHNT and YENEEA. Trimming took 2 bases from V and 7 from J; bases not matched to a gene: 18. CDR3 length equals 19 residues. CDR3 bases: TGTGCCAGCAGCTTATTTTATATGGACAGGGACGAGTTCGGCGGGGAGCTGTTTTTT. This codes for CASSLFYMDRDEFGGELFF. The whole variable domain, filled in from reference TRBV11-3 and TRBJ2-2, reads EAGVVQSPRYKIIEKKQPVAFWCNPISGHNTLYWYLQNLGQGPELLIRYENEEAVDDSQLPKDRFSAERLKGVDSTLKIQPAELGDSAVYLCASSLFYMDRDEFGGELFFGEGSRLTVL.

The rearrangement uses TRBV27 and TRBJ1-5; D call uncertain. The germline V gene has CDR1 MNHEY and CDR2 SMNVEV (reference sequence). This CDR3 comprises 13 residues. V was pared by 3 bases and J by 7 bases, with 10 bases between. Here the CDR3 DNA reads TGTGCCAGCAGTTTCGGAGTTTGGCAGCCCCAGCATTTT. It codes for CASSFGVWQPQHF.

The chain employs TRBV4-2 and TRBJ2-1; either TRBD1 or TRBD2 may supply D (5 bases each). Germline V gene lookup returns CDR1 LGHNA and CDR2 YNFKEQ. The CDR3 consists of 19 residues. Trimming left V 0 bases short and J 10 bases short, with 28 bases between. The CDR3, as DNA: TGTGCCAGCAGCCAAGATGTTTTGGCTATCAGCGGCCCCGACAGAGAGCAGTTCTTC. Protein product: CASSQDVLAISGPDREQFF.

V and J are TRBV6-1 and TRBJ2-3, with TRBD2 matching over 7 bases. The CDR3 has 14 residues. V lost 5 bases, J lost 4 bases, and 6 bases stayed unmatched. The germline gives CDR1 MNHNS, CDR2 SASEGT. The DNA of the CDR3 is TGTGCCAGCAGTAGCAGACTAGCACCAGATACGCAGTATTTT. Translation: CASSSRLAPDTQYF.